The clone carrying this T cell receptor (beta chain) has ten or more counts. Antigen unknown. Researchers barred patients who had uncontrolled infection, other autoimmune disease, pregnancy or lactation. Thyroid ultrasound, orbital computed tomography, clinical symptoms, and serum thyroxine and TRAb underpinned diagnoses. This sample is drawn from a study of T cells in Graves' hyperthyroidism and ophthalmopathy. The investigators amplified TCR beta CDR3 regions from RNA transcripts. The primer set for the first-round RT-PCR of the TCR CDR3 was HTBI. TCRdb ran MiXCR on the multiplex PCR reads and lists one entry per CDR3 protein. In the table there are about 570,000 distinct CDR3 sequences, 46% of which are singletons. Trimming took 5 bases from V and 2 from J, leaving 13 bases between them. Germline V CDR1 and CDR2: LNHDA, SQIVND (reference sequence). The CDR3 has 14 residues. General study results and limits: Most clonotypes expanded in thyroid above 0.001 were likewise present in blood. Ophthalmopathy, which appeared later, was predicted by the model a median approximately 6 months before onset.

Material for sequencing was peripheral blood or thyroid tissue (not recorded which). This chain links TRBV19 with TRBJ2-7; weak D call: TRBD1 (6 bases). The receptor comes from an adult woman with Graves' disease, either hyperthyroidism or ophthalmopathy (not recorded which). The CDR3 bases are TGTGCCAGTAGTTATCCTGGACAGACCTACGAGCAGTACTTC. Protein: CASSYPGQTYEQYF. The complete variable domain, with remaining parts taken from reference TRBV19 and TRBJ2-7, reads DGGITQSPKYLFRKEGQNVTLSCEQNLNHDAMYWYRQDPGQGLRLIYYSQIVNDFQKGDIAEGYSVSREKKESFPLTVTSAQKNPTAFYLCASSYPGQTYEQYFGPGTRLTVT.